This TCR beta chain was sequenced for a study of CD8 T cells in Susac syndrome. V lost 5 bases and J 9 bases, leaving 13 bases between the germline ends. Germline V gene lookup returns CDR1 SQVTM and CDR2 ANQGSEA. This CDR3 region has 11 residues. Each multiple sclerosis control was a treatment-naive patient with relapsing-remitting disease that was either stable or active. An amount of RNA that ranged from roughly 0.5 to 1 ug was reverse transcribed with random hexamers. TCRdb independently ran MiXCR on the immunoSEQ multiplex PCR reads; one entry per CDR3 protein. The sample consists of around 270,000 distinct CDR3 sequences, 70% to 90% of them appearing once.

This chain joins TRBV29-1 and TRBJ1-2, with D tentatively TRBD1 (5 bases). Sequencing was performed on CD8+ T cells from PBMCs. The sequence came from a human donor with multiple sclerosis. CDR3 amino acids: CSVFRGSRYTF. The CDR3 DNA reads TGCAGCGTTTTTAGGGGCTCGCGCTACACCTTC.